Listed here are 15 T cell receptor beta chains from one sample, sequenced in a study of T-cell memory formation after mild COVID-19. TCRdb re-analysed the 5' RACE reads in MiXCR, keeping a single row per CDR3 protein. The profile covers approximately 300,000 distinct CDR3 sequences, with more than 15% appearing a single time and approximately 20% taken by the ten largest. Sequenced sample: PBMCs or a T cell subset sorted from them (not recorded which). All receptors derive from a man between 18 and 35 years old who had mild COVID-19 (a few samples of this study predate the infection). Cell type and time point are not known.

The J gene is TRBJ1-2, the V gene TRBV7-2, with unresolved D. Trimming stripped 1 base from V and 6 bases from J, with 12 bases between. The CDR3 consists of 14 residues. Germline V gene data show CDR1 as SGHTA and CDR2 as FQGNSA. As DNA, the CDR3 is TGTGCCAGCAGCTTAGTCAAAAATGGAAATGGCTACACCTTC. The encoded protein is CASSLVKNGNGYTF.

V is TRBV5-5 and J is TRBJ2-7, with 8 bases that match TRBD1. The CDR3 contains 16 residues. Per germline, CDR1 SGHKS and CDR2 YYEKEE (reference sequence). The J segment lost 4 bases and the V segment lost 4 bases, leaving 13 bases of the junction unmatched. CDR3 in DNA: TGTGCCAGCAGCAGCTCAGGGGGCGTAGTTGGATACGAGCAGTACTTC. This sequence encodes CASSSSGGVVGYEQYF.

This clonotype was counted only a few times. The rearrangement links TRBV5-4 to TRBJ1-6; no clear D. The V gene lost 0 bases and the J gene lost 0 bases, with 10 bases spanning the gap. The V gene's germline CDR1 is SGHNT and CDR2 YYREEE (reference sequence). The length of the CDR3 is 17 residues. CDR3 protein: CASSLETESSYNSPLHF. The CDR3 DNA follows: TGTGCCAGCAGCTTGGAGACCGAGAGCTCCTATAATTCACCCCTCCACTTT.

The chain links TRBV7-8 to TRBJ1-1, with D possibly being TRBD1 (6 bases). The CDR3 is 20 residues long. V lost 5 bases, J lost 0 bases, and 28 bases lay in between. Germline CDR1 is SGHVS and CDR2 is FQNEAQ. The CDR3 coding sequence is TGTGCCAGCAGCCAGGGGAGGTTGAGACAAGGGTTATTCATGAACACTGAAGCTTTCTTT. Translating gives CASSQGRLRQGLFMNTEAFF.

CDR3 nucleotides: TGCAGTGCTCCCACTAGCGACGAGCAGTACTTC. This gives the protein CSAPTSDEQYF. The J gene is TRBJ2-7, the V gene TRBV20-1; 7 nucleotides agree with TRBD2. The CDR3 totals 11 residues. The ends lost 5 bases at V and 5 bases at J; junction bases unmatched: 3. Germline assignment: CDR1 DFQATT and CDR2 SNEGSKA (reference sequence).

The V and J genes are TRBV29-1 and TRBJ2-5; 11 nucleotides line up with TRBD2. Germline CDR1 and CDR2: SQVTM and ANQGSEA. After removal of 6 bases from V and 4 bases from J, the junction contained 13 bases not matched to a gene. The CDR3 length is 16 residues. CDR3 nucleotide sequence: TGCAGCGTGGGAAGCTTTAGCGGGGGGGCCGGAGAGACCCAGTACTTC. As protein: CSVGSFSGGAGETQYF.

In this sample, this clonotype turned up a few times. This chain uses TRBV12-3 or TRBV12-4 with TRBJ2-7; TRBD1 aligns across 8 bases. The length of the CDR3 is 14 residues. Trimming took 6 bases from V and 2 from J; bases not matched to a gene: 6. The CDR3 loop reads CASSGGTGAYEQYV. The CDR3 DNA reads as TGTGCCAGCAGCGGCGGGACAGGAGCCTACGAGCAGTACGTC.

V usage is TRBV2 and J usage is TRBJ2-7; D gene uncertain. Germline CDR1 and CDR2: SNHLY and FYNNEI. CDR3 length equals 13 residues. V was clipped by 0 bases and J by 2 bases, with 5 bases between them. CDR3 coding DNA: TGTGCCAGCAGTGAAGCGCTCCCCTACGAGCAGTACGTC. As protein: CASSEALPYEQYV.

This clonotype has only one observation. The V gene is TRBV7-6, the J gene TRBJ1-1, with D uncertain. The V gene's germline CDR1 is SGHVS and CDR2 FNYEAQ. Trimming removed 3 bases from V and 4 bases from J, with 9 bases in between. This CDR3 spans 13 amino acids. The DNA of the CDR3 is TGTGCCAGCAGCTTCCCTGGGTTCACTGAAGCTTTCTTT. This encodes CASSFPGFTEAFF.

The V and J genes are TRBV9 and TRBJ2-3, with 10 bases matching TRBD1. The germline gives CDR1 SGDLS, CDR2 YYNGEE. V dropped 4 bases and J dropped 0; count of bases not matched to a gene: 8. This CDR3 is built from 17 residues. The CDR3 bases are TGTGCCAGCAGCATCCGGGACAGGGGTCCTAGCACAGATACGCAGTATTTT. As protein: CASSIRDRGPSTDTQYF.

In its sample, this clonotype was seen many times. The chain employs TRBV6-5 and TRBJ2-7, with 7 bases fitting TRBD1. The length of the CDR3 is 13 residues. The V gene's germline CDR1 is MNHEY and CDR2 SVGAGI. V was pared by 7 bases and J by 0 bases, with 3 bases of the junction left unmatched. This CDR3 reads CASNRQGSYEQYF. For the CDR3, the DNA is TGTGCCAGCAATAGACAGGGCTCCTACGAGCAGTACTTC.

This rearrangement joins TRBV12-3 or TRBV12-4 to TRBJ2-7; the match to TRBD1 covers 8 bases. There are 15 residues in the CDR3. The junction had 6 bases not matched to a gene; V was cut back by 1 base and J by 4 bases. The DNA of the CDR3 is TGTGCCAGCAGTTTAGGCAGGGGGCACGGGTACGAGCAGTACGTC. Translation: CASSLGRGHGYEQYV.

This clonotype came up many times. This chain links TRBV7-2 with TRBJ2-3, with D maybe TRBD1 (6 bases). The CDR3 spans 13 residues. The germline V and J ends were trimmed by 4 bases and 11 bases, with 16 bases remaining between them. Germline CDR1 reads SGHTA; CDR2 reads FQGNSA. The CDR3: CASSSMDSSRQYF. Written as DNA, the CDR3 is TGTGCCAGCAGCTCCATGGACAGTTCACGGCAGTATTTT.

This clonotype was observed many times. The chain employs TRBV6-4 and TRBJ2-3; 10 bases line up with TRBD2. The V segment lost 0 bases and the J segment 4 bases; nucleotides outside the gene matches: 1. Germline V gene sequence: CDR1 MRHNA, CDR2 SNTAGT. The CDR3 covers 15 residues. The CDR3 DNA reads TGTGCCAGCAGTGACTCGAGCGGGGGGGCAGATACGCAGTATTTT. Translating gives CASSDSSGGADTQYF.

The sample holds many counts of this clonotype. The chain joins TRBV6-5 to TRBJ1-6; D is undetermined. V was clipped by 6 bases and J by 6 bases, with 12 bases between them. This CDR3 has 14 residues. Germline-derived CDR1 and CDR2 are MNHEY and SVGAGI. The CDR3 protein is CASRPDGANSPLHF. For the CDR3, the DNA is TGTGCCAGCAGGCCGGACGGAGCTAATTCACCCCTCCACTTT.